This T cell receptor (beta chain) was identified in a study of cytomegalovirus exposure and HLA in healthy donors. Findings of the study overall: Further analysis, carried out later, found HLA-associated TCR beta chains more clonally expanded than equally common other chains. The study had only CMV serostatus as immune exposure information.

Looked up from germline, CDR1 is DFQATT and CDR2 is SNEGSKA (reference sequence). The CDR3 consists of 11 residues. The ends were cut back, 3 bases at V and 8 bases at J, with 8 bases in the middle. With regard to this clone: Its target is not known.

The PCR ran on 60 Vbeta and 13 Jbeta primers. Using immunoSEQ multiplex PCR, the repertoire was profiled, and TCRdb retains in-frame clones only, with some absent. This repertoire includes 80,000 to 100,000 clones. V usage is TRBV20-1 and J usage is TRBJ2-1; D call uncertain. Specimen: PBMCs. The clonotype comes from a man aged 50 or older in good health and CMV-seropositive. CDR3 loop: CSASRVHEQFF. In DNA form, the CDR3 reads TGCAGTGCTAGCCGGGTCCATGAGCAGTTCTTC.